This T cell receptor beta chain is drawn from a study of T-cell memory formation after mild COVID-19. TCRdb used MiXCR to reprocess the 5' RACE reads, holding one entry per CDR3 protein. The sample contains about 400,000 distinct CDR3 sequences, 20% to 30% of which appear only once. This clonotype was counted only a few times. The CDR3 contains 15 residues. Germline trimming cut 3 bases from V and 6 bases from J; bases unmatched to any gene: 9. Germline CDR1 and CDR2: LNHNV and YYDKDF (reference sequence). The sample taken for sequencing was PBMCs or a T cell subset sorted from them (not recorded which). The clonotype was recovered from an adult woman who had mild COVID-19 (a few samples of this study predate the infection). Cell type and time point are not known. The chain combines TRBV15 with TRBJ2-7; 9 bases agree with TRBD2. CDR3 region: CATSRGLAGRFEQYF. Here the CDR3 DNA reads TGTGCCACCAGCAGGGGCCTAGCGGGACGGTTCGAGCAGTACTTC.